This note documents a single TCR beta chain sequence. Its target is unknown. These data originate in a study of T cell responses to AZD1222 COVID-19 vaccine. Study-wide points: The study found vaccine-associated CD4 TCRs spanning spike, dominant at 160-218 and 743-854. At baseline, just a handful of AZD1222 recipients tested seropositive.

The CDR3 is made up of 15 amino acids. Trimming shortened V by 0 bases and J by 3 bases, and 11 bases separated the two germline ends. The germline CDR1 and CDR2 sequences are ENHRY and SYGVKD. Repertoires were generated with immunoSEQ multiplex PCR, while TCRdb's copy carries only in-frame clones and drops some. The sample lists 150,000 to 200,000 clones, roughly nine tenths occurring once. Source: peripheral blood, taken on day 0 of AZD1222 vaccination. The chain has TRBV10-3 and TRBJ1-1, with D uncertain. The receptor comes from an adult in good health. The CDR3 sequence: CAISESEGRDTEAFF. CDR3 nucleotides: TGTGCCATCAGTGAGTCCGAGGGAAGGGACACTGAAGCTTTCTTT.